The clone carrying this T cell receptor beta chain was seen a handful of times. What it binds is not known. This sample was taken from a study of shared clonotypes between healthy human individuals. Study-wide results and limits: Rarefaction indicated that sorted-subset sequencing remained incomplete although depth was large.

As processed by the authors: ImmunoSEQ only sent back junction sequences with no quality scores, so filtering was done differently. This table comes from immunoSEQ multiplex PCR, and its TCRdb copy is limited to in-frame clones, with some not included. That table gives V, J and clone size, and the DNA gave D and trimming. The repertoire has 1 million to 1.2 million clones, 60% to 80% of them found once; the top ten carry approximately 0.9%. The V gene lost 0 bases and the J gene lost 9 bases, with 10 bases spanning the gap. Per the germline V gene, CDR1 is SGHTS and CDR2 is YDEGEE. This CDR3 contains 13 residues. Donors were healthy HIV-negative adults without recently reported acute infections or vaccinations.

The sample consisted of memory CD4+ T cells from PBMCs. Subset reported: CD45RA-negative fraction. The V call is TRBV5-8, the J call TRBJ1-5; D gene uncertain. The receptor was isolated from a man aged 18-30 years in good health. Some clones in this sample may be carry-over from other donors' samples. This CDR3 reads CASSLGGDGPQHF. The CDR3 nucleotides are TGTGCCAGCAGCTTGGGGGGAGATGGGCCCCAGCATTTT.